These 13 T cell receptor beta chains were all obtained from the same sample, sequenced in a study of shared clonotypes between healthy human individuals. TCRdb's copy holds only in-frame clones and misses some; the assay was immunoSEQ multiplex PCR. The sample contains some 2.4 million clones, approximately 93% of which appear only once. Sequenced: naive CD4+ T cells from PBMCs. Described subset: CD45RA+ positively selected. These receptors all come from a young man in good health. Some clones in this sample may be carry-over from other donors' samples.

This chain connects TRBV4-1 to TRBJ2-3; TRBD2 matches at 12 bases. This CDR3 is 17 amino acids long. Germline assignment: CDR1 MGHRA and CDR2 YSYEKL. V dropped 2 bases and J dropped 4; count of bases not matched to a gene: 7. CDR3 sequence reads: CASSQLKTSGSADTQYF. CDR3 nucleotide sequence: TGCGCCAGCAGCCAACTTAAGACTAGCGGGAGCGCAGATACGCAGTATTTT.

On this clone: Distinct nucleotide sequences in the sample also encode this CDR3. This chain joins TRBV11-2 and TRBJ2-7; D ambiguous. CDR3 size: 13 residues. The V and J ends lost 0 bases and 4 bases respectively, with 7 bases between them. Germline V gives CDR1 SGHAT, CDR2 FQNNGV. This CDR3 reads CASSLDLPYEQYF. The CDR3 DNA is TGTGCCAGCAGCTTAGATCTCCCGTACGAGCAGTACTTC.

V is TRBV7-8 and J is TRBJ2-7; D gene ambiguous. Trimming cost V 7 bases and J 0 bases, with 10 bases left between them. The CDR3 has 13 amino acids. Looked up from germline, CDR1 is SGHVS and CDR2 is FQNEAQ. Written as DNA, the CDR3 is TGTGCCAGCAAACCAGCTCCCTCCTACGAGCAGTACTTC. It yields the protein CASKPAPSYEQYF. Supplemented by reference TRBV7-8 and TRBJ2-7, the full variable domain reads GAGVSQSPRYKVAKRGQDVALRCDPISGHVSLFWYQQALGQGPEFLTYFQNEAQLDKSGLPSDRFFAERPEGSVSTLKIQRTQQEDSAVYLCASKPAPSYEQYFGPGTRLTVT.

V gene TRBV11-1 combines with J gene TRBJ2-3, with D possibly TRBD2 on 7 matching bases. Germline V gene sequence: CDR1 SGHAT, CDR2 FQDESV (reference sequence). The CDR3 covers 13 residues. The ends were cut back, 3 bases at V and 10 bases at J, with 14 bases in the middle. CDR3 residues: CASSFTGGGPQYF. DNA for the CDR3: TGTGCCAGCAGCTTTACGGGGGGCGGCCCGCAGTATTTT.

This chain joins TRBV5-1 and TRBJ2-5, with a possible D match to TRBD2 (5 bases). This CDR3 is 14 amino acids long. Trimming took off 2 bases at V and 1 base at J, with 9 bases between the two ends. Germline V gene data show CDR1 as SGHRS and CDR2 as YFSETQ. DNA for the CDR3: TGCGCCAGCAGCTTCGGGGTTGCCCAAGAGACCCAGTACTTC. Protein product: CASSFGVAQETQYF. Supplemented by reference TRBV5-1 and TRBJ2-5, the full variable domain reads KAGVTQTPRYLIKTRGQQVTLSCSPISGHRSVSWYQQTPGQGLQFLFEYFSETQRNKGNFPGRFSGRQFSNSRSEMNVSTLELGDSALYLCASSFGVAQETQYFGPGTRLLVL.

The chain combines TRBV15 with TRBJ2-5, with D perhaps matching TRBD1 or TRBD2 (5 bases each). The V gene's germline CDR1 is LNHNV and CDR2 YYDKDF (reference sequence). CDR3 length: 13 amino acids. V was shortened by 5 bases and J by 5 bases, with 12 bases between the two germline ends. Here the CDR3 reads CATSLPGTETQYF. CDR3 bases: TGTGCCACCAGCCTACCGGGGACGGAGACCCAGTACTTC.

The rearrangement uses TRBV14 and TRBJ1-2, with 7 nucleotides matching TRBD1. The CDR3 totals 14 residues. Germline-derived CDR1 and CDR2 are SGHDN and FVKESK. The J segment lost 2 bases and the V segment lost 4 bases, leaving 4 bases of the junction unmatched. CDR3 in amino acids: CASSPGQRNYGYTF. The DNA for the CDR3 is TGTGCCAGCAGCCCGGGACAGAGGAACTATGGCTACACCTTC.

V is TRBV28 and J is TRBJ2-7; 9 nucleotides match TRBD1. The germline V gene has CDR1 MDHEN and CDR2 SYDVKM. V was clipped by 2 bases and J by 6 bases; unmatched bases: 5. This CDR3 has 14 amino acids. This chain's CDR3 is CASSLGTGQLEQYF. The CDR3 DNA reads as TGTGCCAGCAGTTTAGGGACAGGGCAGCTCGAGCAGTACTTC.

The chain is built from TRBV7-3 and TRBJ2-1, with 8 bases lining up with TRBD2. CDR3 length: 16 amino acids. The germline CDR1 and CDR2 sequences are SGHTA and FQGTGA. Trimming at V came to 1 base and at J to 10 bases, leaving 12 bases not matched to a gene. For the CDR3, the DNA is TGTGCCAGCAGCTTAAGAACAAGCGGGAGCCCCGGCGAGCAGTTCTTC. It yields the protein CASSLRTSGSPGEQFF.

This chain joins TRBV9 and TRBJ2-2, with 12 bases identical to TRBD2. J gave up 7 bases and V 4 bases, and 8 bases lay outside the gene matches. Germline CDR1 and CDR2: SGDLS and YYNGEE. The CDR3 has 16 residues. CDR3 bases: TGTGCCAGCAGCCGCTCCTCGGGACTAGCGGGCGGGGAGCTGTTTTTT. As protein: CASSRSSGLAGGELFF.

V is TRBV18 and J is TRBJ2-2; the D call may be TRBD1 or TRBD2 (5 bases each). CDR1 is KGHSH and CDR2 is LQKENI in the germline V gene. V was clipped by 1 base and J by 0 bases, with 6 bases between them. The CDR3 totals 15 residues. CDR3 amino acids: CASSPRGTNTGELFF. The CDR3 DNA reads as TGTGCCAGCTCACCACGGGGGACGAACACCGGGGAGCTGTTTTTT.

A few counts support this clone. The chain combines TRBV7-9 with TRBJ2-5; the D is unclear. Trimming removed 3 bases at V and 4 bases at J, with 6 bases between. This CDR3 is 12 amino acids long. CDR1 is SEHNR, CDR2 FQNEAQ, per germline (reference sequence). CDR3 in amino acids: CASSFPGETQYF. Written as DNA, the CDR3 is TGTGCCAGCAGCTTTCCGGGAGAGACCCAGTACTTC.

V and J are TRBV28 and TRBJ1-4; D gene uncertain. Between the trimmed V and J ends, which lost 6 bases and 0 bases, there was a span of 11 bases. The CDR3 length is 15 residues. CDR1 MDHEN and CDR2 SYDVKM come from the germline V gene. CDR3 sequence: CASSGWAATNEKLFF. As DNA, the CDR3 is TGTGCCAGCAGCGGCTGGGCAGCAACTAATGAAAAACTGTTTTTT.